This T cell receptor (beta chain) was profiled in a study of blood T cell repertoires in COVID-19. Study as a whole: COVID-19 samples, acute and convalescent, were from the United States, Italy and Spain.

The protocol was immunoSEQ multiplex PCR, while the TCRdb copy is restricted to in-frame clones and leaves out a portion. The sample gives 150,000 to 200,000 clones, roughly nine tenths of which show up once; roughly 2.9% is in the top ten. The CDR3 is 14 amino acids. CDR1 and CDR2 from the germline V gene are KGHSH and LQKENI. The junction had 4 bases not matched to a gene; V was cut back by 2 bases and J by 8 bases. This clone was seen once. Source material: peripheral blood. The TCR originated in a woman younger than 45 with active or convalescent COVID-19. The rearrangement joins TRBV18 to TRBJ2-2; 8 bases map to TRBD1. The CDR3 spells CASSPGTGQGELFF. The CDR3 DNA is TGTGCCAGCTCACCAGGGACAGGCCAAGGGGAGCTGTTTTTT.